The clone carrying this T cell receptor (beta chain) was counted ten times or more. This sample was included in a study of neurological immune-mediated disorders. CDR1 is KGHSH and CDR2 is LQKENI in the germline V gene. The ends lost 4 bases at V and 0 bases at J; junction bases unmatched: 4. The CDR3 length is 16 residues. MiXCR, applied by TCRdb to the 5' RACE reads, yields one record per CDR3 protein. The sample has 40,000 or so distinct CDR3 sequences; roughly 2.5% are singletons. The chain is built from TRBV18 and TRBJ2-1; 9 positions match TRBD2. Sequences were obtained from PBMCs. The source is a man in his fifties or sixties with multiple sclerosis. The CDR3 spells CASSLLAGNSYNEQFF. Here the CDR3 DNA reads TGTGCCAGCTCACTCCTAGCGGGGAACTCCTACAATGAGCAGTTCTTC.